The T cell receptor (beta chain) described here comes from a study of early T cells in non-severe SARS-CoV-2 infection. Turning to the study itself: Sequencing of unsorted whole blood was done on bulk RNA, leaving chains unpaired. Findings of the study overall: The matching step, a VDJdb search, favored anti-spike CD8 responses and missed private and CD4 specificities.

Unique molecular identifiers were affixed to single, distinct cDNA molecules. One entry per CDR3 protein results from TCRdb running MiXCR on the 5' RACE reads. The data contain some 98,000 distinct CDR3 sequences, 16% of them seen just once; the ten biggest clones take up over 1%. The table lists this clonotype with many counts. Its cognate antigen is unknown. The length of the CDR3 is 13 residues. V was trimmed by 5 bases and J by 3 bases, leaving 10 bases between them. Germline V gene data show CDR1 as SGHDN and CDR2 as FVKESK. Sequencing was done on a sample of whole blood. The chain is built from TRBV14 and TRBJ1-1; D gene uncertain. This clonotype was obtained from an adult who was a healthcare worker with PCR-confirmed SARS-CoV-2 infection or an uninfected control (not recorded which). The CDR3 nucleotides are TGTGCCAGCAGCAGTTGGAAGGACACTGAAGCTTTCTTT. It translates to CASSSWKDTEAFF.